This T cell receptor beta chain was recorded in a study of identical twins (TCRdb year 2016). Context from the whole study: The study deep-sequenced TCR alpha and beta repertoires from monozygotic twins, unrelated adults of various ages and cord blood to test whether fetal clonotypes persist. Replicate twin experiments were performed at different times using different library preparation protocols to rule out contamination.

V and J are truncated by 5 bases and 7 bases respectively, leaving an intervening sequence of 12 bases. From the cysteine through the phenylalanine, the CDR3 covers 13 amino acids. Here the CDR3 DNA is all that survives: 39 bases in frame from base 1. The paper as a whole reports these results and caveats: Excess twin sharing in beta out-of-frame sequences was weaker because fewer shared sequences lowered the signal-to-noise ratio. Fewer insertions were carried by abundant cord blood beta clonotypes; a weaker similar trend was observed in young adult naive repertoires, while no such trend was observed in memory repertoires. Because the same donors could not be followed over many years, conclusions were based on cross-sectional statistical analysis. Compared with coincidental sharing between unrelated individuals, out-of-frame TCR alpha sequences shared between twins had an excess of sequences with low generation probability. Out-of-frame TCR alpha sharing in monozygotic twins was systematically underestimated by recombination models, whereas sharing between unrelated individuals was in agreement with the recombination models. Zero-insertion analyses could be partly confounded by invariant T cells such as MAIT and iNKT, though diverse VJ usage argued against such confounding for most clonotypes.

Every donor was a healthy Caucasian. Three pairs of female monozygotic twins, all aged 18 to 29 years, were included in the twin cohort. Positive isolation kits from Invitrogen were used to isolate CD4+ and CD8+ T cell populations. Library preparation employed 5' RACE. The sample was run on an Illumina HiSeq 2000. Template switching added a universal primer binding site, and the final cDNA carried a unique molecular identifier that allowed TCR cDNA molecules to be counted accurately. Specific primers in the conserved constant-segment region were used to synthesize first-strand cDNA for the TCR alpha and beta chains. Each cDNA library was double barcoded, with a SMART-Mk sample barcode plus Illumina barcodes, to control for contamination. Two successive PCR steps introduced TruSeq adapter sequences along with Illumina sample barcodes. The Illumina HiSeq platform was used with custom primers to sequence TCR alpha and beta cDNA libraries. The study's processing was this. Unique molecular identifiers were extracted from raw reads with MiGEC, and CDR3 positions were determined with MiXCR. For each individual, recombination models were inferred using an EM algorithm with the repgenHMM and IGoR tools. Shared clonotype analysis was performed with the tcR package in R, normalizing sharing by the product of cloneset sizes. Out-of-frame nonproductive sequences were analyzed to study raw recombination free of thymic and clonal selection effects. TCRdb reprocessed the public reads (quality trimming at Q25 with fastp, clone calling with MiXCR) and kept in-frame beta chains. Under each unique CDR3 protein, matching rows form one entry showing the most common genes and DNA. These V and J calls originate from TCRdb's pipeline instead of the authors' own analysis. Counted in this sample were over 250,000 distinct CDR3 sequences; just under 9.5% of them appeared once. The ten largest clones take up under 7.5% of the sample.

Many counts were recorded for this clonotype. The antigen it recognizes is unknown. Base qualities are not at hand, and no much larger clone is one base apart. The same data also contributed to another study, on yellow fever vaccine responses in identical twins. Taken from the second paper: The authors reported that the T cell response to vaccination in identical twins appeared partly convergent and partly personalized. In the study, vaccine-responding T cell clones were precisely tracked in identical twins.

The sequence joins TRBV12-3 or TRBV12-4 to TRBJ2-1, and the D gene may be TRBD1, 6 bases matching. The clonotype comes from a woman aged 18-35 years in good health. Sequenced input: CD8+ T cells sorted from blood. CDR3 region: CASSTGNWNEQFF. The DNA reads TGTGCCAGCAGTACAGGGAATTGGAATGAGCAGTTCTTC.